This T cell receptor beta chain was captured in a study of response to subunit inactivated influenza vaccine. This clonotype was recorded a few times. Germline values: CDR1 SGHTA, CDR2 FQGNSA. The CDR3 sequence is 14 residues long. V was pared by 5 bases and J by 2 bases, with 5 bases of the junction left unmatched. Each CDR3 protein is one row after TCRdb ran MiXCR on the RT-PCR reads. This table holds fewer than 800,000 distinct CDR3 sequences, around 16% found once. The chain couples TRBV7-2 to TRBJ2-7, with TRBD1 identical over 8 bases. This clonotype was obtained from a man aged 50-60 years who received an inactivated influenza vaccine. The specimen comprised PBMCs from blood, sampled less than 13 days after vaccination. This CDR3 is CASSATGGPYEQYF. The CDR3 nucleotides are TGTGCCAGCAGCGCAACAGGGGGGCCCTACGAGCAGTACTTC.